A selection of T cell receptor beta chains follows, all from one sample in a study of blood T cell repertoires in COVID-19. Measured with immunoSEQ multiplex PCR; TCRdb has only the in-frame clones, and not every one. This repertoire shows 190,000 or so clones, roughly 89% found once; its top ten account for approximately 6.7%. The sequenced sample consisted of peripheral blood. The receptors were gathered from a man between 35 and 55 years old with acute or convalescent COVID-19. Both conserved end residues are part of each CDR3. D genes are given only for firm matches. Size values are once, few and many counts, or a class for expanded clones, and some rows have none.

TRBV5-1,.,TRBJ1-2,.,TGCGCCAGCAGAGGGGAGGTTTCGGATGGCTACACCTTC,CASRGEVSDGYTF
TRBV6-4,.,TRBJ1-4,once,TGTGCCAGCAGTGACAGACATACCAATGAAAAACTGTTTTTT,CASSDRHTNEKLFF
TRBV6-6,.,TRBJ2-3,once,TGTGCCAGCAGTTACTTAGTTTTCACAGATACGCAGTATTTT,CASSYLVFTDTQYF
TRBV3-1/TRBV3-2,.,TRBJ1-2,few,TGTGCCAGCAGCCAAGAGGGCCAGTACCCTGGCGGCTACACCTTC,CASSQEGQYPGGYTF
TRBV5-1,.,TRBJ1-2,few,TGCGCCAGCAGCTTGGGAGTACTGGTGGGGGCCTCCTATGGCTACACCTTC,CASSLGVLVGASYGYTF
TRBV7-9,TRBD1,TRBJ1-4,.,TGTGCCAGCAGCTTAGCTGGCGGGACAGGGAATGAAAAACTGTTTTTT,CASSLAGGTGNEKLFF
TRBV2,.,TRBJ1-2,.,TGTGCCACCCGAGAGGGCGGGTATGGCTACACCTTC,CATREGGYGYTF
TRBV5-1,TRBD1,TRBJ2-1,.,TGCGCCAGCAGCCCCAGGGGGTTGTACAATGAGCAGTTCTTC,CASSPRGLYNEQFF
TRBV7-3,.,TRBJ2-1,.,TGTGCCAGCAGCCCCGGTGGTTGGGGCGTCACCTACAATGAGCAGTTCTTC,CASSPGGWGVTYNEQFF
TRBV7-3,.,TRBJ2-2,.,TGTGCCAGCAGCTTAAGGGGCCTCAACACCGGGGAGCTGTTTTTT,CASSLRGLNTGELFF
TRBV30,.,TRBJ2-7,.,TGTGCCTGGAGTGTGGGGGCCCCCTACGAGCAGTACTTC,CAWSVGAPYEQYF
TRBV6-2/TRBV6-3,.,TRBJ1-2,.,TGTGCCAGCAGTTATGGGAAGGGGGATGGCTACACCTTC,CASSYGKGDGYTF
TRBV6-5,TRBD1,TRBJ2-4,.,TGTGCCAGCTGGGACAGGCTAGCCAAAAACATTCAGTACTTC,CASWDRLAKNIQYF
TRBV11-2,.,TRBJ2-5,.,TGTGCCAGCAGCTTAGAGGGTCGGGGAACCCAAGAGACCCAGTACTTC,CASSLEGRGTQETQYF
TRBV2,TRBD1,TRBJ2-7,.,TGTGCCAGCAGTGCCTGGGACAGGGTTGGCGAGCAGTACTTC,CASSAWDRVGEQYF
TRBV2,.,TRBJ1-5,.,TGTGCCAGCAGTGATTTAAACATCGATCAGCCCCAGCATTTT,CASSDLNIDQPQHF
TRBV7-9,TRBD1,TRBJ2-2,.,TGTGCCAGCAGCTCGCCGGGACAGGGGGTTTTGGGGGAGCTGTTTTTT,CASSSPGQGVLGELFF
TRBV5-6,TRBD1,TRBJ2-1,.,TGTGCCAGCACCAGAATAGGGGGCGGCTACAATGAGCAGTTCTTC,CASTRIGGGYNEQFF
TRBV4-1,TRBD1,TRBJ1-6,.,TGCGCCAGCAGCTACGGGACAGGGGGATCTTTTAGCTCACCCCTCCACTTT,CASSYGTGGSFSSPLHF